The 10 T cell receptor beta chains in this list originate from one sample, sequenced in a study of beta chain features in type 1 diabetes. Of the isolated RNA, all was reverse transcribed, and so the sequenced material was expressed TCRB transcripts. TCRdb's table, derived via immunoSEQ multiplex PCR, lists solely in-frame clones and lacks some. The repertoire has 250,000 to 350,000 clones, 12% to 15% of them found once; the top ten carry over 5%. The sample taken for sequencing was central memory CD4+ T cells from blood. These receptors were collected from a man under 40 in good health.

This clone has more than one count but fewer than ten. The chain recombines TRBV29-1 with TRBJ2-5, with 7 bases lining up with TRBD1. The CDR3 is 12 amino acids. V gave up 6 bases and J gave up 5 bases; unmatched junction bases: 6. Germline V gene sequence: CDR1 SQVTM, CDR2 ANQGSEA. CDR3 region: CSVAGGDETQYF. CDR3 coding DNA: TGCAGCGTCGCAGGGGGTGACGAGACCCAGTACTTC.

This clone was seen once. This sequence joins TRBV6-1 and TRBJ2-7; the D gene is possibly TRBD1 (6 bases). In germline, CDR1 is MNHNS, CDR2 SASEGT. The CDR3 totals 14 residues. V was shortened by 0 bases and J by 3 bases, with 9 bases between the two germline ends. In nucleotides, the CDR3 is TGTGCCAGCAGTGAAGCATTAGGGGGCTACGAGCAGTACTTC. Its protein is CASSEALGGYEQYF.

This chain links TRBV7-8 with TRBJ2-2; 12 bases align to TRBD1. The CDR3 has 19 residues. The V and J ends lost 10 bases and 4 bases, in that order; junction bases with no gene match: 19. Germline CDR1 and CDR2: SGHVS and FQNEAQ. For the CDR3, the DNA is TGTGCCACGCCGCCCGGGACAGGGGGCGAGTTAACAGTCACCGGGGAGCTGTTTTTT. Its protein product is CATPPGTGGELTVTGELFF.

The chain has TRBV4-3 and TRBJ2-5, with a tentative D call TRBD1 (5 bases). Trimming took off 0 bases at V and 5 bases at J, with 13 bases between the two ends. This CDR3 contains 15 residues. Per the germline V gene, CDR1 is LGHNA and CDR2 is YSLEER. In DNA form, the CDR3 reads TGCGCCAGCAGCCAAGAGGGCCACCCAGGGGAGACCCAGTACTTC. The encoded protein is CASSQEGHPGETQYF.

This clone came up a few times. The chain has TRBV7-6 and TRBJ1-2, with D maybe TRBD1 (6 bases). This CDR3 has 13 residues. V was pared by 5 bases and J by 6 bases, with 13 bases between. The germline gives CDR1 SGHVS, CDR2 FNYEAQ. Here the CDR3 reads CASSRTGLDGYTF. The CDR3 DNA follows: TGTGCCAGCAGCAGAACAGGGCTTGATGGCTACACCTTC.

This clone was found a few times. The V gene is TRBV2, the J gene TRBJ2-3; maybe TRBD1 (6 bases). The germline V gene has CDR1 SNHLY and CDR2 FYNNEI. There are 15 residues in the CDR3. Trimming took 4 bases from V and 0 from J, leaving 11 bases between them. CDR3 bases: TGTGCCAGCAGTGTACAGGGCTCTAGCACAGATACGCAGTATTTT. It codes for CASSVQGSSTDTQYF.

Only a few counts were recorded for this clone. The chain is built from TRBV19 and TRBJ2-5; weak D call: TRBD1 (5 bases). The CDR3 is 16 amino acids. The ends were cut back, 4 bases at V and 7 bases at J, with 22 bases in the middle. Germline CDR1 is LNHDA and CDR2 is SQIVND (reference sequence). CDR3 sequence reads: CASSTPTGQGVGTQYF. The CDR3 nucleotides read TGTGCCAGTAGTACTCCCACCGGACAAGGGGTTGGGACCCAGTACTTC.

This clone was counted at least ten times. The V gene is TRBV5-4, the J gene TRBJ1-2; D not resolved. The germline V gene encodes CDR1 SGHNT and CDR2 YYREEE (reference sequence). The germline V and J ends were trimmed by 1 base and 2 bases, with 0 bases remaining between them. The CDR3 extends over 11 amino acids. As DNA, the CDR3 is TGTGCCAGCAGCTTGAACTATGGCTACACCTTC. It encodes CASSLNYGYTF.

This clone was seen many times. CDR3 residues: CASSWGNEQYF. The CDR3, as DNA: TGTGCCAGCAGTTGGGGCAATGAGCAGTACTTC. V usage is TRBV2 and J usage is TRBJ2-7, with a possible D match to TRBD1 (5 bases). CDR3 length: 11 residues. Trimming took 5 bases from V and 7 from J, leaving 9 bases between them. Per the germline V gene, CDR1 is SNHLY and CDR2 is FYNNEI. The full variable domain, completed using reference TRBV2 and TRBJ2-7, is EPEVTQTPSHQVTQMGQEVILRCVPISNHLYFYWYRQILGQKVEFLVSFYNNEISEKSEIFDDQFSVERPDGSNFTLKIRSTKLEDSAMYFCASSWGNEQYFGPGTRLTVT.

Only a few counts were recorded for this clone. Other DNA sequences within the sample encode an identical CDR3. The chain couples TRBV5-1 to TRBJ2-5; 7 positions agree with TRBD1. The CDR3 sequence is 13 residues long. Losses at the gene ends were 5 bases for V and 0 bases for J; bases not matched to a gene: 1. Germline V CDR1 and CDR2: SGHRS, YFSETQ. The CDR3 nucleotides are TGCGCCAGCAGTACAGGGGACCAAGAGACCCAGTACTTC. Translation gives CASSTGDQETQYF.